This T cell receptor (beta chain) was observed in a study of patients and donors after allogeneic stem cell transplantation. The CDR3 loop spans 15 amino acids. The ends lost 1 base at V and 6 bases at J; junction bases unmatched: 4. The germline CDR1 and CDR2 sequences are SGHRS and YFSETQ. TCRdb re-analysed the RT-PCR reads in MiXCR, keeping a single row per CDR3 protein. The top ten hold around 6% of the sample, which has 920,000 or so distinct CDR3 sequences, roughly 17% seen once. Sequenced input: blood, either unsorted or a sorted T cell fraction (not recorded which). The TCR originated in a human donor who was either an allogeneic HSCT recipient or a stem cell or donor lymphocyte infusion donor (not recorded which). It is not recorded whose cells these are; they may come from a transplant donor. The chain couples TRBV5-1 to TRBJ1-1, with 12 positions matching TRBD1. CDR3 protein: CASSLRGQGASEAFF. CDR3 bases: TGCGCCAGCAGCTTGAGGGGACAGGGGGCTTCTGAAGCTTTCTTT.